The clone carrying this TCR beta chain was recorded a few times. Antigen specificity is unknown. This sample was taken from a study of beta chain features in type 1 diabetes. Germline loops: CDR1 SGHTA, CDR2 FQGTGA. Unmatched junction bases numbered 0, after V lost 2 bases and J lost 3 bases. The CDR3 totals 13 residues. Every bit of the isolated RNA underwent reverse transcription, so sequencing read expressed TCRB transcripts. Only in-frame clones appear in the TCRdb table, and some are missing; sequencing was by immunoSEQ multiplex PCR. The data hold under 300,000 clones, with roughly 22% observed a single time. Study findings and constraints: TCRB CDR3s from Type 1 diabetes patients were moderately but significantly shorter in all four CD4+ subsets. Reduced insertions and increased deletions marked VDJ junctions in type 1 diabetes patients.

The chain recombines TRBV7-3 with TRBJ2-5; 7 bases fit TRBD1. Sequenced input: naive CD4+ T cells from blood. The sequence derives from a woman in her 40s with type 1 diabetes. In DNA, the CDR3 is TGTGCCAGCAGCTTACAGGGGGAAGAGACCCAGTACTTC. Translating it yields CASSLQGEETQYF. The full variable domain, its missing parts supplied by reference TRBV7-3 and TRBJ2-5, is GAGVSQTPSNKVTEKGKYVELRCDPISGHTALYWYRQSLGQGPEFLIYFQGTGAADDSGLPNDRFFAVRPEGSVSTLKIQRTERGDSAVYLCASSLQGEETQYFGPGTRLLVL.